Following are 10 T cell receptor beta chains from one sample sequenced in a study of cytomegalovirus exposure and HLA in healthy donors (TCRdb year 2017). Receptor amplification or capture employed the immunoSEQ multiplex PCR assay. TCRdb took this table from immuneACCESS and kept in-frame rearrangements with V and J called. Such tables lack part of the clones; where checked against another copy, unresolved V genes explain under half of the gap, and the rest is unexplained. The sample table shows 68,000 or so clones, and about 90% are seen once. Jointly, the top ten make up 2.5% to 4% of the sample. The sequenced sample consisted of PBMCs. The receptors shown here come from a man aged 18 to 29 in good health and CMV-seronegative.

This chain uses TRBV4-2 with TRBJ1-4; D unresolved. The CDR3 is 15 residues long. V lost 0 bases and J lost 7, with 12 bases in between. Germline V lookup: CDR1 LGHNA, CDR2 YNFKEQ. The CDR3 bases are TGTGCCAGCAGCCAAGAGGCGGGGTTGGGTGAAAAACTGTTTTTT. It specifies CASSQEAGLGEKLFF.

The chain has TRBV6-4 and TRBJ2-3, with a weak D call TRBD2 (6 bases). The V and J ends lost 0 bases and 4 bases respectively, with 14 bases between them. CDR3 size: 16 residues. From germline, CDR1 is MRHNA and CDR2 SNTAGT. The CDR3 region is CASSDSTRFGADTQYF. In DNA form, the CDR3 reads TGTGCCAGCAGTGACTCGACTAGGTTTGGAGCAGATACGCAGTATTTT.

This chain joins TRBV30 and TRBJ2-1; 7 bases are a match to TRBD1. Germline V lookup: CDR1 GTSNPN, CDR2 SVGIG (reference sequence). This CDR3 is built from 13 residues. After removal of 6 bases from V and 3 bases from J, the junction contained 5 bases not matched to a gene. CDR3 residues: CACQAGGYNEQFF. The DNA for the CDR3 is TGTGCCTGTCAGGCAGGGGGCTACAATGAGCAGTTCTTC.

The table lists this clone with a count of one. The gene calls are TRBV19 and TRBJ1-5; maybe TRBD1 (6 bases). The length of the CDR3 is 14 residues. The V gene's germline CDR1 is LNHDA and CDR2 SQIVND (reference sequence). V dropped 6 bases and J dropped 4 bases, with 13 bases sitting between them. In DNA form, the CDR3 reads TGTGCCAGTAGCATTACAGGGTTGAATCAGCCCCAGCATTTT. Translating it yields CASSITGLNQPQHF.

V is TRBV5-1 and J is TRBJ1-1; 10 bases map to TRBD1. V lost 0 bases to trimming and J lost 0 bases; unmatched junction nucleotides: 5. The CDR3 runs 17 residues. The germline V gene encodes CDR1 SGHRS and CDR2 YFSETQ. The CDR3 nucleotides are TGCGCCAGCAGCTTGGGACAGGGGGCCTTTATGAACACTGAAGCTTTCTTT. Amino acid sequence: CASSLGQGAFMNTEAFF.

The CDR3 bases are TGTGCCAGCAGCCCTCTGGGTAGCGGGAGTGTCGAGCAGTTCTTC. This gives the protein CASSPLGSGSVEQFF. The chain recombines TRBV14 with TRBJ2-1; 9 positions agree with TRBD2. The germline gives CDR1 SGHDN, CDR2 FVKESK. J lost 10 bases, V lost 4 bases, and 11 bases had no gene match. The CDR3 is made up of 15 amino acids.

The V call is TRBV27, the J call TRBJ2-7; maybe TRBD2 (6 bases). The germline V and J ends were trimmed by 6 bases and 1 base, with 10 bases remaining between them. The CDR3 spans 13 residues. In germline, CDR1 is MNHEY, CDR2 SMNVEV (reference sequence). CDR3 nucleotide sequence: TGTGCCAGCAGCCGGGACTCGTCCTACGAGCAGTACTTC. Protein: CASSRDSSYEQYF.

Regarding this clone: The germline gene is not matched at one end of the junction; a read error may be the cause. The chain couples TRBV7-9 to TRBJ2-7, with D possibly matching TRBD1 (6 bases). The length of the CDR3 is 11 residues. Per germline, CDR1 SEHNR and CDR2 FQNEAQ (reference sequence). The CDR3 DNA reads TGTGCCAGCAGCTTTCTGACCGGACAGACCTTC. It encodes CASSFLTGQTF.

The J gene is TRBJ2-1, the V gene TRBV6-6, with D perhaps TRBD2 (6 bases). Trimming removed 8 bases at V and 4 bases at J, with 12 bases between. The CDR3 length is 13 residues. Germline lookup yields CDR1 MNHNY and CDR2 SVGAGI (reference sequence). CDR3 coding DNA: TGTGCCAGCGGGCCTAGCGATTACAATGAGCAGTTCTTC. It encodes CASGPSDYNEQFF.

The V call is TRBV28, the J call TRBJ1-5, with D possibly being TRBD1 (5 bases). Between the trimmed V and J ends, which lost 1 base and 2 bases, there was a span of 12 bases. This CDR3 has 16 amino acids. Germline assignment: CDR1 MDHEN and CDR2 SYDVKM. For the CDR3, the DNA is TGTGCCAGCAGTTTATCTTGGAGGGACGGCAATCAGCCCCAGCATTTT. This gives the protein CASSLSWRDGNQPQHF.